The 18 T cell receptor beta chains in this list originate from one sample, sequenced in a study of shared clonotypes between healthy human individuals. Only CD45RO-negative cells positively selected for CCR7 counted as naive CD8 cells, so terminally differentiated effector memory CD45RA+ cells were excluded. Libraries were prepared by immunoSEQ multiplex PCR; TCRdb keeps only in-frame clonotypes and omits some of them. Here the sample spans a few million clones, roughly 95% being singletons. Sequencing was carried out using naive CD8+ T cells from PBMCs. The receptors were sampled from a man aged 18-30 years in good health. Some clones in this sample may be carry-over from other donors' samples.

The chain combines TRBV4-3 with TRBJ2-1, with 10 nucleotides matching TRBD2. V gave up 4 bases and J gave up 4 bases; unmatched junction bases: 4. From germline, CDR1 is LGHNA and CDR2 YSLEER. CDR3 length: 15 residues. The CDR3 sequence: CASSPGTSAYNEQFF. The CDR3 bases are TGCGCCAGCAGCCCCGGGACTAGCGCGTACAATGAGCAGTTCTTC.

Worth noting for this clone: At the DNA level, this CDR3 is encoded by other sequences in the same sample as well. This chain joins TRBV27 and TRBJ2-7; 9 bases are shared with TRBD2. There are 14 residues in the CDR3. With 2 bases clipped from V and 4 bases from J, the junction kept 3 bases outside the gene matches. From germline, CDR1 is MNHEY and CDR2 SMNVEV (reference sequence). The chain's CDR3 is CASSLGAGGYEQYF. The CDR3 DNA follows: TGTGCCAGCAGTTTAGGGGCGGGGGGGTACGAGCAGTACTTC.

The chain carries TRBV7-9 and TRBJ2-1; 10 bases line up with TRBD1. CDR1 is SEHNR, CDR2 FQNEAQ, per germline (reference sequence). The V segment lost 5 bases and the J segment 8 bases; nucleotides outside the gene matches: 6. This CDR3 spans 14 amino acids. The CDR3 nucleotides are TGTGCCAGCAGCAGCGGGACAGGGGCTGATGAGCAGTTCTTC. The encoded protein is CASSSGTGADEQFF.

A remark on this clone: The same CDR3 can be traced to other DNA sequences in this sample. This chain connects TRBV4-1 to TRBJ1-2; a weak D match, TRBD1 (5 bases). Trimming took off 0 bases at V and 4 bases at J, with 9 bases between the two ends. The CDR3 contains 14 residues. From germline, CDR1 is MGHRA and CDR2 YSYEKL. In DNA form, the CDR3 reads TGCGCCAGCAGCCAAGATTATGGGGCCTATGGCTACACCTTC. Translation gives CASSQDYGAYGYTF.

The chain recombines TRBV7-3 with TRBJ2-7; tentatively, D is TRBD2 (6 bases). CDR1 and CDR2 (germline): SGHTA, FQGTGA. The CDR3 is 15 residues long. V was trimmed by 2 bases and J by 3 bases, leaving 14 bases between them. The CDR3 protein is CASSLDGSGLYEQYF. CDR3 sequence (DNA): TGTGCCAGCAGCTTAGACGGTAGCGGACTCTACGAGCAGTACTTC.

The chain recombines TRBV28 with TRBJ2-7, with TRBD2 matching over 7 bases. The CDR3 is 16 amino acids. The junction had 7 bases not matched to a gene; V was cut back by 2 bases and J by 0 bases. The germline V gene has CDR1 MDHEN and CDR2 SYDVKM. CDR3 amino acids: CASSLVSGTNSYEQYF. For the CDR3, the DNA is TGTGCCAGCAGTTTAGTGAGCGGGACGAACTCCTACGAGCAGTACTTC.

V and J are TRBV4-3 and TRBJ1-3, with D hard to call. CDR3 length equals 14 residues. From germline, CDR1 is LGHNA and CDR2 YSLEER. V was shortened by 1 base and J by 0 bases, with 4 bases between the two germline ends. The CDR3 DNA follows: TGCGCCAGCAGCCAAGGTCGCTCTGGAAACACCATATATTTT. Translated, it gives CASSQGRSGNTIYF.

The rearrangement uses TRBV10-3 and TRBJ1-1; D gene ambiguous. V was shortened by 6 bases and J by 3 bases, with 8 bases between the two germline ends. Germline CDR1 ENHRY, CDR2 SYGVKD. The CDR3 spans 12 residues. CDR3 coding DNA: TGTGCCATCAGAAACGGGGACACTGAAGCTTTCTTT. Its protein product is CAIRNGDTEAFF.

The chain recombines TRBV29-1 with TRBJ2-7; 7 nucleotides align to TRBD1. Germline V lookup: CDR1 SQVTM, CDR2 ANQGSEA. V trimming: 4 bases; J trimming: 2 bases; junction bases outside the gene matches: 5. CDR3 length equals 13 residues. The CDR3 is CSVGSGGTYEQYF. The CDR3 DNA reads as TGCAGCGTTGGGTCAGGGGGTACCTACGAGCAGTACTTC.

V is TRBV11-3 and J is TRBJ2-3, with TRBD1 matching over 10 bases. The CDR3 is 16 amino acids. Germline loops: CDR1 SGHNT, CDR2 YENEEA. With V trimmed by 4 bases and J by 5 bases, 9 bases remained unmatched. The CDR3 loop is CASSSTTGGVKDTQYF. In DNA form, the CDR3 reads TGTGCCAGCAGCTCCACGACAGGGGGCGTTAAAGATACGCAGTATTTT.

V is TRBV4-1 and J is TRBJ1-3; no reliable D call. V lost 2 bases and J lost 0, with 11 bases in between. Germline loops: CDR1 MGHRA, CDR2 YSYEKL. The CDR3 consists of 16 residues. CDR3 sequence reads: CASSQRLLSSGNTIYF. The CDR3 region has the DNA TGCGCCAGCAGCCAACGATTACTGAGCTCTGGAAACACCATATATTTT.

The chain uses TRBV6-5 and TRBJ1-2; tentative D call: TRBD1 (5 bases). V lost 5 bases and J lost 2, with 9 bases in between. CDR1 is MNHEY, CDR2 SVGAGI, per germline. This CDR3 comprises 13 residues. The CDR3: CASSMGRNYGYTF. The CDR3 DNA reads TGTGCCAGCAGTATGGGACGAAACTATGGCTACACCTTC.

This sequence joins TRBV13 and TRBJ2-7; D is perhaps TRBD2 (6 bases). The CDR3 runs to 15 residues. Trimming removed 5 bases from V and 5 bases from J, with 19 bases in between. The germline V gene has CDR1 PRHDT and CDR2 FYEKMQ (reference sequence). The CDR3: CASSAPPAGVNEQYF. The CDR3, as DNA: TGTGCCAGCAGCGCACCCCCAGCGGGTGTAAACGAGCAGTACTTC.

The chain couples TRBV4-3 to TRBJ2-7, with TRBD1 identical over 9 bases. Germline loops: CDR1 LGHNA, CDR2 YSLEER. The J segment lost 2 bases and the V segment lost 4 bases, leaving 6 bases of the junction unmatched. The CDR3 has 15 residues. CDR3 sequence (DNA): TGCGCCAGCAGCCCGACAGGGGGACCTACCTACGAGCAGTACTTC. This translates into CASSPTGGPTYEQYF.

As for this clone: Other DNA sequences in the same sample also yield this CDR3. The chain is built from TRBV9 and TRBJ2-5; D is uncertain. The CDR3 covers 13 residues. The ends were cut back, 1 base at V and 3 bases at J, with 7 bases in the middle. Germline lookup yields CDR1 SGDLS and CDR2 YYNGEE. CDR3 sequence: CASSVNREETQYF. CDR3 coding DNA: TGTGCCAGCAGCGTAAATCGAGAAGAGACCCAGTACTTC.

CDR3 sequence: CASSSPSSQSPYEQYF. The CDR3 nucleotides are TGTGCCAGCAGCTCCCCCTCGTCCCAGAGCCCCTACGAGCAGTACTTC. V is TRBV7-9 and J is TRBJ2-7, with D unclear. CDR3 length: 16 amino acids. Germline loops: CDR1 SEHNR, CDR2 FQNEAQ (reference sequence). Deletions cut 4 bases from V and 2 bases from J, with 18 bases between.

CDR3 loop: CASSYGTGPKEQYF. CDR3 bases: TGTGCCAGCAGTTACGGGACAGGCCCTAAGGAGCAGTACTTC. V is TRBV6-5 and J is TRBJ2-7; the match to TRBD1 covers 8 bases. This CDR3 region has 14 residues. Germline assignment: CDR1 MNHEY and CDR2 SVGAGI. With V trimmed by 2 bases and J by 7 bases, 7 bases remained unmatched.

The chain carries TRBV27 and TRBJ2-2; 7 bases match TRBD1. This CDR3 has 15 amino acids. Unmatched junction bases numbered 9, after V lost 4 bases and J lost 7 bases. Germline lookup yields CDR1 MNHEY and CDR2 SMNVEV (reference sequence). The CDR3 DNA sequence: TGTGCCAGCAGTTCGACGGACAGGAGATTCGGGGAGCTGTTTTTT. Amino acids: CASSSTDRRFGELFF.